The 26 T cell receptor beta chains reported below all come from one sample, sequenced in a study of blood T cell repertoires in COVID-19 (TCRdb year 2020). The method was the immunoSEQ multiplex PCR assay. TCRdb took over this immuneACCESS table, retaining in-frame rearrangements with V and J assigned. Such tables are incomplete; in checked studies, under half of the missing clones stem from an unresolved V gene, and the remainder is unexplained. This sample holds about 27,000 clones; 88% were observed only once. The ten largest clones capture less than 9.5% of the sample. Sequenced sample: peripheral blood. Receptors originate from a woman aged 45-65 years with active COVID-19.

In its sample, this clone ranks as large (0.1 to 1%). The chain employs TRBV27 and TRBJ2-1; 7 positions agree with TRBD2. The V gene end was trimmed by 6 bases and the J gene end by 7 bases; junction bases not matched to a gene: 9. This CDR3 is built from 14 residues. Germline values: CDR1 MNHEY, CDR2 SMNVEV (reference sequence). CDR3 amino acids: CASSLQREGNEQFF. CDR3 bases: TGTGCCAGCAGCCTCCAGCGGGAAGGGAATGAGCAGTTCTTC.

The V call is TRBV11-2, the J call TRBJ1-1; no clear D gene. This CDR3 contains 12 residues. Germline CDR1 reads SGHAT; CDR2 reads FQNNGV. Trimming removed 0 bases from V and 7 bases from J, with 6 bases in between. CDR3 protein: CASSLDTSEAFF. As DNA, the CDR3 is TGTGCCAGCAGCTTAGACACTAGTGAAGCTTTCTTT. The full variable domain, rest sourced from reference TRBV11-2 and TRBJ1-1, is EAGVAQSPRYKIIEKRQSVAFWCNPISGHATLYWYQQILGQGPKLLIQFQNNGVVDDSQLPKDRFSAERLKGVDSTLKIQPAKLEDSAVYLCASSLDTSEAFFGQGTRLTVV.

The genes are TRBV2 and TRBJ2-3; 10 nucleotides line up with TRBD1. V lost 7 bases, J lost 3 bases, and 7 bases stayed unmatched. This CDR3 has 15 amino acids. The V gene's germline CDR1 is SNHLY and CDR2 FYNNEI. As DNA, the CDR3 is TGTGCCAGCATGAAGGACAGGGGGAAGACAGATACGCAGTATTTT. Its translation: CASMKDRGKTDTQYF.

This chain uses TRBV28 with TRBJ2-4; possibly TRBD1 for D (8 bases). V gave up 4 bases and J gave up 3 bases, with 16 bases separating them. Germline V gene lookup returns CDR1 MDHEN and CDR2 SYDVKM. CDR3 length: 16 residues. The CDR3 region is CASSSPGGGGKNIQYF. The DNA for the CDR3 is TGTGCCAGCAGTTCACCAGGGGGCGGGGGCAAAAACATTCAGTACTTC.

J is TRBJ1-4 and V is TRBV5-4, with 8 bases lining up with TRBD1. The CDR3 is 15 residues long. CDR1 is SGHNT, CDR2 YYREEE, per germline (reference sequence). With V trimmed by 2 bases and J by 7 bases, 7 bases remained unmatched. CDR3 loop: CASSLDRGRGEKLFF. In DNA, the CDR3 is TGTGCCAGCAGCTTAGACAGGGGCAGAGGTGAAAAACTGTTTTTT.

This chain links TRBV2 with TRBJ2-3, with D perhaps matching TRBD1 (6 bases). There are 15 residues in the CDR3. V shed 8 bases and J shed 1 base, with 16 bases lying between them. Germline CDR1 SNHLY, CDR2 FYNNEI. In DNA, the CDR3 is TGTGCCAGCGGTTCATACAGGGTTGGCACAGATACGCAGTATTTT. Encoded protein: CASGSYRVGTDTQYF.

The rearrangement links TRBV10-3 to TRBJ2-7; D is unclear. The V end lost 4 bases, the J end lost 3 bases, and 10 bases lay between the germline ends. CDR3 length equals 13 residues. The germline V gene has CDR1 ENHRY and CDR2 SYGVKD. This CDR3 reads CAISVGTSYEQYF. In nucleotides, the CDR3 is TGTGCCATCAGTGTGGGCACGAGCTACGAGCAGTACTTC.

This clone was detected once. The V and J genes are TRBV4-1 and TRBJ1-1; 7 bases map to TRBD1. The length of the CDR3 is 14 residues. Trimming took 0 bases from V and 3 from J; bases not matched to a gene: 1. The germline V gene has CDR1 MGHRA and CDR2 YSYEKL. CDR3 DNA: TGCGCCAGCAGCCAAGAGGGACAGCACACTGAAGCTTTCTTT. Translation gives CASSQEGQHTEAFF.

This chain links TRBV5-5 with TRBJ1-2; TRBD1 aligns across 9 bases. Germline V CDR1 and CDR2: SGHKS, YYEKEE (reference sequence). This CDR3 has 13 amino acids. Losses at the gene ends were 4 bases for V and 8 bases for J; bases not matched to a gene: 6. The CDR3 region is CASSVTGGSGYTF. CDR3 bases: TGTGCCAGCAGCGTCACAGGGGGCAGCGGCTACACCTTC.

The J gene is TRBJ2-3, the V gene TRBV6-1, with 13 bases identical to TRBD2. This CDR3 is 16 amino acids long. The J segment lost 2 bases and the V segment lost 5 bases, leaving 4 bases of the junction unmatched. CDR1 is MNHNS, CDR2 SASEGT, per germline. The CDR3 protein is CASSKGLAGATDTQYF. The CDR3 DNA reads TGTGCCAGCAGTAAAGGACTAGCGGGGGCCACAGATACGCAGTATTTT.

V and J are TRBV5-1 and TRBJ1-2; 10 nucleotides agree with TRBD1. The CDR3 length is 13 residues. V was clipped by 4 bases and J by 8 bases; unmatched bases: 5. Germline V lookup: CDR1 SGHRS, CDR2 YFSETQ. CDR3 in DNA: TGCGCCAGCAGCCGGGGGACAGGGGAAGGCTACACCTTC. This codes for CASSRGTGEGYTF.

The V call is TRBV18, the J call TRBJ2-5, with 9 bases aligning to TRBD2. V lost 4 bases to trimming and J lost 4 bases; unmatched junction nucleotides: 13. Germline CDR1 KGHSH, CDR2 LQKENI. This CDR3 contains 17 residues. CDR3 region: CASSQFPVAGVTETQYF. The CDR3, as DNA: TGTGCCAGCTCACAGTTCCCGGTAGCGGGAGTCACAGAGACCCAGTACTTC.

The chain carries TRBV6-5 and TRBJ1-2; TRBD1 matches 7 bases. Looked up from germline, CDR1 is MNHEY and CDR2 is SVGAGI. This CDR3 comprises 16 residues. Trimming took 2 bases from V and 4 from J; bases not matched to a gene: 10. Here the CDR3 reads CASSYDGGGDFYGYTF. The CDR3 coding sequence is TGTGCCAGCAGTTACGACGGAGGGGGCGACTTCTATGGCTACACCTTC.

This clone is medium-sized (0.01 to 0.1%) within its sample. The gene calls are TRBV5-3 and TRBJ2-7, with a possible D match to TRBD2 (7 bases). TRBV5-3 is an ORF, and what it does is uncertain. Trimming removed 4 bases from V and 4 bases from J, with 15 bases in between. The CDR3 is 14 amino acids. The CDR3 sequence: CARSPLGGGYEQYF. Written as DNA, the CDR3 is TGTGCCAGAAGCCCGCTAGGGGGAGGGTACGAGCAGTACTTC.

Remarks on this clone: Other DNA sequences within the sample encode an identical CDR3. The chain couples TRBV19 to TRBJ1-5; D is ambiguous. V gave up 6 bases and J gave up 0 bases, with 9 bases separating them. CDR3 length: 14 residues. Germline-derived CDR1 and CDR2 are LNHDA and SQIVND (reference sequence). This CDR3 is CASRPDTSNQPQHF. The CDR3 nucleotides read TGTGCCAGTAGGCCAGACACTAGCAATCAGCCCCAGCATTTT.

The V call is TRBV6-6, the J call TRBJ2-5; 7 positions match TRBD1. This CDR3 region has 14 residues. Trimming took 8 bases from V and 2 from J; bases not matched to a gene: 8. CDR1 MNHNY and CDR2 SVGAGI come from the germline V gene (reference sequence). This CDR3 is CASCRGTDQETQYF. CDR3 sequence (DNA): TGTGCCAGCTGCCGTGGGACAGATCAAGAGACCCAGTACTTC.

This chain uses TRBV7-9 with TRBJ2-7; TRBD2 matches at 16 bases. This CDR3 has 15 residues. The trim removed 5 bases at V and 6 bases at J, leaving 4 bases unmatched. Per germline, CDR1 SEHNR and CDR2 FQNEAQ (reference sequence). CDR3 amino acids: CASSLGLAGGAEQYF. CDR3 nucleotides: TGTGCCAGCAGCCTGGGACTAGCGGGAGGGGCCGAGCAGTACTTC.

This chain links TRBV19 with TRBJ1-1; 7 positions agree with TRBD1. The V gene end was trimmed by 5 bases and the J gene end by 7 bases; junction bases not matched to a gene: 7. CDR3 size: 13 residues. Germline values: CDR1 LNHDA, CDR2 SQIVND (reference sequence). CDR3 region: CASSVDREDEAFF. In nucleotides, the CDR3 is TGTGCCAGTAGTGTCGACAGGGAGGATGAAGCTTTCTTT.

CDR3 region: CASSPQLVYEQYF. The CDR3, as DNA: TGTGCCAGCAGCCCACAACTAGTTTACGAGCAGTACTTC. V and J are TRBV7-2 and TRBJ2-7; D may be TRBD2 (5 bases). Germline V CDR1 and CDR2: SGHTA, FQGNSA. Deletions cut 5 bases from V and 4 bases from J, with 12 bases between. The CDR3 is 13 residues long.

This clone showed up just a few times. The CDR3 here is CASSQGVGTEAFF. CDR3 in DNA: TGTGCCAGTAGTCAGGGGGTCGGCACTGAAGCTTTCTTT. The rearrangement links TRBV19 to TRBJ1-1; the match to TRBD1 covers 7 bases. Losses at the gene ends were 5 bases for V and 4 bases for J; bases not matched to a gene: 4. CDR1 is LNHDA, CDR2 SQIVND, per germline (reference sequence). CDR3 length: 13 residues. The complete variable domain, with remaining parts taken from reference TRBV19 and TRBJ1-1, reads DGGITQSPKYLFRKEGQNVTLSCEQNLNHDAMYWYRQDPGQGLRLIYYSQIVNDFQKGDIAEGYSVSREKKESFPLTVTSAQKNPTAFYLCASSQGVGTEAFFGQGTRLTVV.

The chain is built from TRBV4-1 and TRBJ2-3; 10 nucleotides match TRBD2. The length of the CDR3 is 17 residues. With 6 bases clipped from V and 2 bases from J, the junction kept 11 bases outside the gene matches. The V gene's germline CDR1 is MGHRA and CDR2 YSYEKL. The CDR3 bases are TGCGCCAGCAGACGAATACTAGCGGGGACCTTCACAGATACGCAGTATTTT. This encodes CASRRILAGTFTDTQYF.

The chain employs TRBV10-3 and TRBJ2-1, with TRBD2 matching over 9 bases. The V and J ends lost 3 bases and 7 bases, in that order; junction bases with no gene match: 7. This CDR3 contains 15 residues. Germline V CDR1 and CDR2: ENHRY, SYGVKD. The CDR3 sequence is CAISELAGVANEQFF. The CDR3 DNA reads TGTGCCATCAGTGAATTAGCGGGAGTGGCTAATGAGCAGTTCTTC.

The V call is TRBV24-1, the J call TRBJ2-3; TRBD1 agrees at 10 bases. CDR1 KGHDR and CDR2 SFDVKD come from the germline V gene. Unmatched junction bases numbered 7, after V lost 3 bases and J lost 5 bases. The CDR3 contains 16 residues. Here the CDR3 DNA reads TGTGCCACCAGTGATCCCGGGACAGGGGTTGGAGATACGCAGTATTTT. It is translated as CATSDPGTGVGDTQYF.

In DNA, the CDR3 is TGTGCCATCAGTTACTCGAACACTGAAGCTTTCTTT. It yields the protein CAISYSNTEAFF. The chain carries TRBV10-3 and TRBJ1-1; no clear D gene. Trimming took 5 bases from V and 1 from J, leaving 5 bases between them. The CDR3 spans 12 residues. Germline V CDR1 and CDR2: ENHRY, SYGVKD.

The J gene is TRBJ2-7, the V gene TRBV30; a weak D match, TRBD2 (5 bases). V lost 3 bases to trimming and J lost 2 bases, with 11 bases between them. Germline CDR1 reads GTSNPN; CDR2 reads SVGIG (reference sequence). The length of the CDR3 is 13 residues. CDR3 DNA sequence: TGTGCCTGGAGACCCGGGAACGCCTACGAGCAGTACTTC. It specifies CAWRPGNAYEQYF. The entire variable domain, with the rest obtained from reference TRBV30 and TRBJ2-7, is as follows: SQTIHQWPATLVQPVGSPLSLECTVEGTSNPNLYWYRQAAGRGLQLLFYSVGIGQISSEVPQNLSASRPQDRQFILSSKKLLLSDSGFYLCAWRPGNAYEQYFGPGTRLTVT.

V usage is TRBV7-8 and J usage is TRBJ1-2; 8 bases align to TRBD1. Germline V gives CDR1 SGHVS, CDR2 FQNEAQ. CDR3 length equals 14 residues. The ends lost 4 bases at V and 5 bases at J; junction bases unmatched: 6. The CDR3: CASSSPGGLYGYTF. The CDR3 nucleotides read TGTGCCAGCAGCTCGCCAGGGGGCTTATATGGCTACACCTTC. Based on the CDR3 plus reference TRBV7-8 and TRBJ1-2, the full variable domain is GAGVSQSPRYKVAKRGQDVALRCDPISGHVSLFWYQQALGQGPEFLTYFQNEAQLDKSGLPSDRFFAERPEGSVSTLKIQRTQQEDSAVYLCASSSPGGLYGYTFGSGTRLTVV.